Below are 22 T cell receptor beta chains sequenced from a single sample in a study of blood T cell repertoires in COVID-19. The protocol was immunoSEQ multiplex PCR, while the TCRdb copy is restricted to in-frame clones and leaves out a portion. The sample yields hundreds of thousands of clones, roughly 86% seen once. Material: peripheral blood. These TCRs come from an older woman who had recovered from COVID-19.

This chain links TRBV5-6 with TRBJ1-1; tentatively, D is TRBD1 (5 bases). The CDR3 is made up of 11 amino acids. V was shortened by 1 base and J by 8 bases, with 6 bases between the two germline ends. Germline CDR1 is SGHDT and CDR2 is YYEEEE. The CDR3 protein is CASSLRQEAFF. Written as DNA, the CDR3 is TGTGCCAGCAGCTTGAGACAGGAAGCTTTCTTT.

This chain uses TRBV5-1 with TRBJ1-3, with TRBD1 matching 7 bases. Per the germline V gene, CDR1 is SGHRS and CDR2 is YFSETQ. The J segment lost 0 bases and the V segment lost 4 bases, leaving 7 bases of the junction unmatched. The CDR3 runs to 16 residues. The CDR3 spells CASSPGGLSSGNTIYF. The CDR3 coding sequence is TGCGCCAGCAGCCCAGGGGGTCTCAGCTCTGGAAACACCATATATTTT. The entire variable domain, with the rest obtained from reference TRBV5-1 and TRBJ1-3, is as follows: KAGVTQTPRYLIKTRGQQVTLSCSPISGHRSVSWYQQTPGQGLQFLFEYFSETQRNKGNFPGRFSGRQFSNSRSEMNVSTLELGDSALYLCASSPGGLSSGNTIYFGEGSWLTVV.

This sequence joins TRBV18 and TRBJ2-3; 11 bases agree with TRBD2. Germline V gives CDR1 KGHSH, CDR2 LQKENI. J gave up 0 bases and V 3 bases, and 11 bases lay outside the gene matches. The CDR3 contains 19 residues. CDR3 coding DNA: TGTGCCAGCTCACCTAAACTACTAGCGGGGGTTACTAGCACAGATACGCAGTATTTT. This codes for CASSPKLLAGVTSTDTQYF.

This clone was detected once. The rearrangement joins TRBV7-3 to TRBJ1-3, with unresolved D. Trimming stripped 2 bases from V and 4 bases from J, with 6 bases between. This CDR3 spans 13 amino acids. Germline V CDR1 and CDR2: SGHTA, FQGTGA. This CDR3 reads CASSLGPGNTIYF. The CDR3 DNA follows: TGTGCCAGCAGCTTAGGCCCAGGAAACACCATATATTTT.

This sequence joins TRBV7-2 and TRBJ1-2; no clear D gene. CDR3 length equals 14 residues. Germline CDR1 reads SGHTA; CDR2 reads FQGNSA. V shed 4 bases and J shed 3 bases, with 12 bases lying between them. The CDR3 bases are TGTGCCAGCAGCTCATCTACGGGAGACTATGGCTACACCTTC. This sequence encodes CASSSSTGDYGYTF.

This clone was seen a few times. The rearrangement uses TRBV5-6 and TRBJ2-7, with D tentatively TRBD2 (5 bases). Germline V gene lookup returns CDR1 SGHDT and CDR2 YYEEEE. Trimming took 3 bases from V and 3 from J, leaving 7 bases between them. The CDR3 loop spans 12 amino acids. The CDR3 bases are TGTGCCAGCAGCTCCGGGGTCTACGAGCAGTACTTC. It encodes CASSSGVYEQYF.

This clone was observed a few times. CDR3 sequence: CASSMASGKQYF. The DNA of the CDR3 is TGTGCCAGCAGCATGGCCTCGGGGAAGCAGTACTTC. V is TRBV2 and J is TRBJ2-7, with a possible D match to TRBD2 (5 bases). Deletions cut 6 bases from V and 8 bases from J, with 14 bases between. There are 12 residues in the CDR3. CDR1 and CDR2 from the germline V gene are SNHLY and FYNNEI.

The CDR3 loop reads CASSSSFGAGETSNQPQHF. In DNA form, the CDR3 reads TGCGCCAGCAGCTCTTCCTTTGGGGCGGGGGAGACTAGCAATCAGCCCCAGCATTTT. The chain is built from TRBV5-1 and TRBJ1-5; a weak D match, TRBD1 (5 bases). V was pared by 3 bases and J by 0 bases, with 22 bases between. Germline V CDR1 and CDR2: SGHRS, YFSETQ. There are 19 residues in the CDR3.

The V and J genes are TRBV24-1 and TRBJ1-5; the match to TRBD1 covers 7 bases. The trim removed 9 bases at V and 4 bases at J, leaving 17 bases unmatched. Looked up from germline, CDR1 is KGHDR and CDR2 is SFDVKD. This CDR3 has 17 amino acids. CDR3 sequence reads: CATEGTAKAWGNQPQHF. CDR3 DNA sequence: TGTGCCACCGAGGGGACAGCCAAAGCCTGGGGGAATCAGCCCCAGCATTTT.

The chain couples TRBV28 to TRBJ2-7; D is uncertain. The CDR3 consists of 15 residues. Germline-derived CDR1 and CDR2 are MDHEN and SYDVKM. V lost 2 bases to trimming and J lost 1 base, with 12 bases between them. CDR3 coding DNA: TGTGCCAGCAGTTTAACGCAGGCCAGATCCTACGAGCAGTACTTC. Translated, it gives CASSLTQARSYEQYF.

V and J are TRBV20-1 and TRBJ2-7, with D possibly being TRBD2 (7 bases). In germline, CDR1 is DFQATT, CDR2 SNEGSKA (reference sequence). This CDR3 is 17 amino acids long. Trimming stripped 3 bases from V and 6 bases from J, with 27 bases between. The CDR3, as DNA: TGCAGTGCTAGTGAATCTAAGATTAGGGGGGGGGCCGTCGAGCAGTACTTC. Translated: CSASESKIRGGAVEQYF.

The chain combines TRBV5-6 with TRBJ1-4; 7 nucleotides line up with TRBD1. CDR3 length: 16 amino acids. V dropped 4 bases and J dropped 6; count of bases not matched to a gene: 12. Germline CDR1 SGHDT, CDR2 YYEEEE. The CDR3 loop is CASSALIGGSDEKLFF. CDR3 DNA: TGTGCCAGCAGCGCATTAATAGGGGGCAGTGATGAAAAACTGTTTTTT. Looking up the rest from reference TRBV5-6 and TRBJ1-4 gives the full variable domain: DAGVTQSPTHLIKTRGQQVTLRCSPKSGHDTVSWYQQALGQGPQFIFQYYEEEERQRGNFPDRFSGHQFPNYSSELNVNALLLGDSALYLCASSALIGGSDEKLFFGSGTQLSVL.

This clone was observed once. This CDR3 is CASSTGQTSTDTQYF. The CDR3 DNA follows: TGTGCCAGTAGCACCGGACAGACTAGCACAGATACGCAGTATTTT. The chain combines TRBV19 with TRBJ2-3; TRBD1 is a possible D gene (6 bases). The CDR3 contains 15 residues. V shed 6 bases and J shed 0 bases, with 13 bases lying between them. CDR1 and CDR2 from the germline V gene are LNHDA and SQIVND (reference sequence).

The J gene is TRBJ2-1, the V gene TRBV11-1; 12 bases map to TRBD1. Germline CDR1 and CDR2: SGHAT and FQDESV (reference sequence). The ends lost 8 bases at V and 4 bases at J; junction bases unmatched: 6. The CDR3 contains 15 residues. The DNA for the CDR3 is TGTGCCAGCGGCCGGGACAGGGGGCAATACAATGAGCAGTTCTTC. Residues: CASGRDRGQYNEQFF.

The V gene is TRBV5-1, the J gene TRBJ1-6; 7 bases match TRBD1. Germline loops: CDR1 SGHRS, CDR2 YFSETQ. V lost 1 base to trimming and J lost 7 bases; unmatched junction nucleotides: 5. This CDR3 has 15 residues. The CDR3 is CASSLKGQHNSPLHF. Written as DNA, the CDR3 is TGCGCCAGCAGCTTGAAGGGACAGCACAATTCACCCCTCCACTTT. The complete variable domain, with remaining parts taken from reference TRBV5-1 and TRBJ1-6, reads KAGVTQTPRYLIKTRGQQVTLSCSPISGHRSVSWYQQTPGQGLQFLFEYFSETQRNKGNFPGRFSGRQFSNSRSEMNVSTLELGDSALYLCASSLKGQHNSPLHFGNGTRLTVT.

The V gene is TRBV5-1, the J gene TRBJ2-7, with 7 bases lining up with TRBD1. This CDR3 is built from 14 residues. Germline values: CDR1 SGHRS, CDR2 YFSETQ. J lost 5 bases, V lost 0 bases, and 5 bases had no gene match. The CDR3 DNA reads as TGCGCCAGCAGCTTGGTTGCAGGACAGGACGAGCAGTACTTC. It codes for CASSLVAGQDEQYF.

CDR3 region: CATSDPTGASYEQYF. The CDR3 nucleotides read TGTGCCACCAGTGACCCAACAGGGGCGTCCTACGAGCAGTACTTC. The chain carries TRBV24-1 and TRBJ2-7; 7 bases match TRBD1. The CDR3 is 15 amino acids. Germline CDR1 reads KGHDR; CDR2 reads SFDVKD. V lost 4 bases and J lost 1; bases outside the gene matches: 6.

The chain links TRBV5-4 to TRBJ2-2; 7 nucleotides match TRBD1. This CDR3 has 16 residues. V lost 5 bases to trimming and J lost 6 bases; unmatched junction nucleotides: 13. CDR1 SGHNT and CDR2 YYREEE come from the germline V gene (reference sequence). The CDR3 bases are TGTGCCAGCAGTCCAGGGGGACAGCGACTCCCCGGGGAGCTGTTTTTT. This codes for CASSPGGQRLPGELFF.

The rearrangement links TRBV7-3 to TRBJ2-5, with 8 positions matching TRBD2. Germline CDR1 SGHTA, CDR2 FQGTGA. This CDR3 is built from 15 residues. V was clipped by 4 bases and J by 2 bases; unmatched bases: 6. CDR3 coding DNA: TGTGCCAGCAGCTCTATCGGGGGGGCACAAGAGACCCAGTACTTC. It yields the protein CASSSIGGAQETQYF.

This rearrangement joins TRBV27 to TRBJ2-7; 9 positions agree with TRBD1. Trimming took 6 bases from V and 6 from J; bases not matched to a gene: 9. Germline CDR1 and CDR2: MNHEY and SMNVEV (reference sequence). The length of the CDR3 is 14 residues. The CDR3 DNA reads TGTGCCAGCAGGAGACCTACAGGGGGCCTCGAGCAGTACTTC. This translates into CASRRPTGGLEQYF.

In its sample, this clone was seen once. V usage is TRBV20-1 and J usage is TRBJ1-4, with D possibly TRBD1 on 5 matching bases. The ends were cut back, 3 bases at V and 8 bases at J, with 19 bases in the middle. This CDR3 is 15 amino acids long. CDR1 DFQATT and CDR2 SNEGSKA come from the germline V gene (reference sequence). The DNA for the CDR3 is TGCAGTGCTAGTGAAAGGGGCGCGTTAAGAGAAAAACTGTTTTTT. Amino acid sequence: CSASERGALREKLFF.

In DNA form, the CDR3 reads TGTGCCAGCAGTTCCCAGGGGGCCGATCGATATACGCAGTATTTT. It translates to CASSSQGADRYTQYF. J is TRBJ2-3 and V is TRBV27; 8 bases align to TRBD1. Losses at the gene ends were 4 bases for V and 7 bases for J; bases not matched to a gene: 10. The germline V gene has CDR1 MNHEY and CDR2 SMNVEV (reference sequence). This CDR3 has 15 amino acids.